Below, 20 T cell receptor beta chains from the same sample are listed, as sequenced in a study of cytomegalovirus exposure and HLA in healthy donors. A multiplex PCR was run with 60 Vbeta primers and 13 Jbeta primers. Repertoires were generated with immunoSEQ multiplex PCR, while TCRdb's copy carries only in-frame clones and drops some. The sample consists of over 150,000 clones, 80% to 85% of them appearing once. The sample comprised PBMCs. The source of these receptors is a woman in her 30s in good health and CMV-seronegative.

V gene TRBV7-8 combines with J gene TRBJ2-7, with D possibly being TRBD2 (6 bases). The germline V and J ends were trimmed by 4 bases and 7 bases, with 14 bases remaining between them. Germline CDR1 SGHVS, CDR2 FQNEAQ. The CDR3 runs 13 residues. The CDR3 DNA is TGTGCCAGCAGCTACAGGCCCGGAGGGGAGCAGTACTTC. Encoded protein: CASSYRPGGEQYF.

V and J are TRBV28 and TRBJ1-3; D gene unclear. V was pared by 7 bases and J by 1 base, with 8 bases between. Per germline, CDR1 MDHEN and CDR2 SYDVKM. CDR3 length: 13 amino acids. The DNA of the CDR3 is TGTGCCAGCATGGAGGAATCTGGAAACACCATATATTTT. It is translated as CASMEESGNTIYF.

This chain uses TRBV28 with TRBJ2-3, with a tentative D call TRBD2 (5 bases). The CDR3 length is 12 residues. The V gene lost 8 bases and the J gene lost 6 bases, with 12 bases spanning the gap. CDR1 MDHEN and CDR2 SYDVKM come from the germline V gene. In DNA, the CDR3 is TGTGCCAGCCGAACTCAGCGGGATACGCAGTATTTT. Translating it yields CASRTQRDTQYF.

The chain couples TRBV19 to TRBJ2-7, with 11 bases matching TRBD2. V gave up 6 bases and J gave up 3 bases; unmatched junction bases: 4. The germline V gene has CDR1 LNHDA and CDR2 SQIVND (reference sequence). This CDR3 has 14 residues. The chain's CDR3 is CASSTSGSFYEQYF. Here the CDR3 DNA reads TGTGCCAGTAGCACTAGCGGGAGTTTCTACGAGCAGTACTTC.

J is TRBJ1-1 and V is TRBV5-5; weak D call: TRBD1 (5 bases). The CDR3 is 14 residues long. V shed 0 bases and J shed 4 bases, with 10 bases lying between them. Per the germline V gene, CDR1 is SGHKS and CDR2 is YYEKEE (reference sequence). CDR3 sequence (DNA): TGTGCCAGCAGCTTGGTTGACAGTTCCACTGAAGCTTTCTTT. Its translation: CASSLVDSSTEAFF. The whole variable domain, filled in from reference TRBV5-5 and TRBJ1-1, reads DAGVTQSPTHLIKTRGQQVTLRCSPISGHKSVSWYQQVLGQGPQFIFQYYEKEERGRGNFPDRFSARQFPNYSSELNVNALLLGDSALYLCASSLVDSSTEAFFGQGTRLTVV.

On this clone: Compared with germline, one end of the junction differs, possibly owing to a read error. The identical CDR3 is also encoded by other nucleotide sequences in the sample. The CDR3 nucleotides are TGTGCCAGCAGCGTAACTTTAGCGGGGGCCTACAACGAGCAGTTCTTC. Its translation is CASSVTLAGAYNEQFF. The V call is TRBV9, the J call TRBJ2-1; 9 nucleotides match TRBD2. The CDR3 is 16 amino acids. Germline CDR1 SGDLS, CDR2 YYNGEE.

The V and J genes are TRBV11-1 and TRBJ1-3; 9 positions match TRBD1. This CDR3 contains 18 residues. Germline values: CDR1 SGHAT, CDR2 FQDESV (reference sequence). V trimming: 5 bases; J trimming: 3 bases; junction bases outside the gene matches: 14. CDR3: CASSLPPWRDRVGNTIYF. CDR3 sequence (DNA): TGTGCCAGCAGCCTACCACCGTGGCGGGACAGGGTTGGAAACACCATATATTTT.

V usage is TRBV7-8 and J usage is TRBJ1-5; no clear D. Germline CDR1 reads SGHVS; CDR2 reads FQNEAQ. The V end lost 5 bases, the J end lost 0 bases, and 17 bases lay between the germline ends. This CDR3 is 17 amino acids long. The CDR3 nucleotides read TGTGCCAGCAGCGAGGGAGTGGGGTCCTATAGCAATCAGCCCCAGCATTTT. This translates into CASSEGVGSYSNQPQHF.

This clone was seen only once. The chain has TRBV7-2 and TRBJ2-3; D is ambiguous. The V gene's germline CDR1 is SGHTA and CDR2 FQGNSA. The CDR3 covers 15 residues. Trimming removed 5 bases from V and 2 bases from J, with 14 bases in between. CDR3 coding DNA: TGTGCCAGCAGCCCCCGACTTATCCACACAGATACGCAGTATTTT. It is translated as CASSPRLIHTDTQYF.

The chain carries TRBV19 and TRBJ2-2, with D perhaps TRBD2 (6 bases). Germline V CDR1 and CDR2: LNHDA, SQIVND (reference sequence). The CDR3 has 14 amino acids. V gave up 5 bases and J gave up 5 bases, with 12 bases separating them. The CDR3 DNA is TGTGCCAGTAGTGAGCGGAGGGTTACCGGGGAGCTGTTTTTT. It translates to CASSERRVTGELFF.

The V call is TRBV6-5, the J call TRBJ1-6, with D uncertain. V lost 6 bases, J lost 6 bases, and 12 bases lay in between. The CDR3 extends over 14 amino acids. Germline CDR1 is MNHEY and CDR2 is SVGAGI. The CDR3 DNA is TGTGCCAGCAGCTCCGAGTTCGGTAATTCACCCCTCCACTTT. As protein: CASSSEFGNSPLHF.

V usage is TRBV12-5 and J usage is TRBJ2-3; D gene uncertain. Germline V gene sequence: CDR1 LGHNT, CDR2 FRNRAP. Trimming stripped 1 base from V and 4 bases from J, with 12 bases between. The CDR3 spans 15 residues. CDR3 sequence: CASGLGELAADTQYF. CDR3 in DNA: TGTGCTAGTGGTTTGGGCGAACTTGCGGCAGATACGCAGTATTTT. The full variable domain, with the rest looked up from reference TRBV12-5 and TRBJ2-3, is DARVTQTPRHKVTEMGQEVTMRCQPILGHNTVFWYRQTMMQGLELLAYFRNRAPLDDSGMPKDRFSAEMPDATLATLKIQPSEPRDSAVYFCASGLGELAADTQYFGPGTRLTVL.

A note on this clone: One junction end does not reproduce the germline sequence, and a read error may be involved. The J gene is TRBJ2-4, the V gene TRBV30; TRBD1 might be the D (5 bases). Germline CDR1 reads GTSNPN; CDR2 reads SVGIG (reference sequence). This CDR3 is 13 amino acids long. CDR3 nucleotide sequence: TGTGCCTGCCAGGGCCCGATCAAAAACAGTCAGTACTTC. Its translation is CACQGPIKNSQYF.

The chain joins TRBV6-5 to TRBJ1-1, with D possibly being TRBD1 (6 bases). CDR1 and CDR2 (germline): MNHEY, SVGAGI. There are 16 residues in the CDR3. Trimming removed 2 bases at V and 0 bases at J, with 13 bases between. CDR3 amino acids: CASSYRAGDMNTEAFF. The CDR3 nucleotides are TGTGCCAGCAGTTACCGCGCAGGGGACATGAACACTGAAGCTTTCTTT.

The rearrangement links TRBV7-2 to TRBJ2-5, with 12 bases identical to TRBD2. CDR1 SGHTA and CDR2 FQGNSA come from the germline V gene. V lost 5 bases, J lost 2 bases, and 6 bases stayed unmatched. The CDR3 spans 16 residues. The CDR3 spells CASSASGTSGQETQYF. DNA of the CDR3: TGTGCCAGCAGCGCCTCCGGGACTAGCGGGCAAGAGACCCAGTACTTC.

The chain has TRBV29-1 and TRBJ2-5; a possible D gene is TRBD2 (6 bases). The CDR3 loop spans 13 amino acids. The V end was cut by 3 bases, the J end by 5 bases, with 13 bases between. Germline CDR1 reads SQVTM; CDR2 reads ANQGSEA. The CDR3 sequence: CSVDEARGETQYF. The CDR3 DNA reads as TGCAGCGTTGACGAGGCCCGGGGGGAGACCCAGTACTTC.

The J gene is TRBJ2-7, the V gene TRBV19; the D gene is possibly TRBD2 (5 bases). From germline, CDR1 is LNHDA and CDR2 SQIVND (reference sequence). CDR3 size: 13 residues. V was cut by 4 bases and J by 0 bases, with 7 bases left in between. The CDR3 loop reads CASSRGLSYEQYF. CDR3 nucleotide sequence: TGTGCCAGTAGTAGAGGGCTCTCCTACGAGCAGTACTTC.

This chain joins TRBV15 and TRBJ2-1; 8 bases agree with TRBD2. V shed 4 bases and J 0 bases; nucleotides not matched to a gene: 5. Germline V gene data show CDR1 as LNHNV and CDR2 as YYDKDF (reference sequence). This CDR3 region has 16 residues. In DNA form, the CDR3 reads TGTGCCACCAGCACGATCGCGGGGGGCTCCTACAATGAGCAGTTCTTC. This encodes CATSTIAGGSYNEQFF.

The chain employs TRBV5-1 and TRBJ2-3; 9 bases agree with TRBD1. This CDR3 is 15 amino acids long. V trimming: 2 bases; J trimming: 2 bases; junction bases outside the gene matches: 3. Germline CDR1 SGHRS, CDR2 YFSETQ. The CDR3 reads CASSLGQGTTDTQYF. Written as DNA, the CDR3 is TGCGCCAGCAGCTTAGGACAGGGGACCACAGATACGCAGTATTTT. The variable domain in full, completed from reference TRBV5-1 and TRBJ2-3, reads KAGVTQTPRYLIKTRGQQVTLSCSPISGHRSVSWYQQTPGQGLQFLFEYFSETQRNKGNFPGRFSGRQFSNSRSEMNVSTLELGDSALYLCASSLGQGTTDTQYFGPGTRLTVL.

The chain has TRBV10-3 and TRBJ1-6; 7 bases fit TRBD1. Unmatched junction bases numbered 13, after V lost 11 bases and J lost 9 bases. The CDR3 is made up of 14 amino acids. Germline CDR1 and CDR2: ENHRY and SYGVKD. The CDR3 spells CAVGRQGASSPLHF. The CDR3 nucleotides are TGTGCCGTTGGGAGACAGGGAGCAAGTTCACCCCTCCACTTT.